This T cell receptor beta chain was documented in a study of cytomegalovirus exposure and HLA in healthy donors. Study observations and caveats: Data from an earlier analysis indicated that most TCR beta V segments were productive either about 90% or about 30% of the time. Relative to the roughly 700-donor mean, N-insertions were reportedly fewer in an Asian-associated ancestry cluster in a later analysis.

The length of the CDR3 is 19 residues. Germline V gene data show CDR1 as ENHRY and CDR2 as SYGVKD. Losses at the gene ends were 0 bases for V and 3 bases for J; bases not matched to a gene: 9. PCR employed 60 Vbeta and 13 Jbeta primers. Measured with immunoSEQ multiplex PCR; TCRdb has only the in-frame clones, and not every one. The sample gives some 100,000 clones, roughly 80% of which show up once; 14% is in the top ten. Donors sampled were nominally healthy, though unrecorded immune exposures were likely. With respect to this clone: The antigen is not known.

This receptor was identified in a male donor in good health and CMV-seropositive. Input material: PBMCs. The chain combines TRBV10-3 with TRBJ2-7; 15 positions agree with TRBD2. The CDR3 region has the DNA TGTGCCATCAGTGAGTCCAGGACTAGCGGGGGGGAGGTACGCTACGAGCAGTACTTC. This translates into CAISESRTSGGEVRYEQYF.